This record covers a single T cell receptor (beta chain). Its cognate antigen has yet to be identified. Receptors were amplified or captured by the immunoSEQ multiplex PCR assay. For the multiplex PCR, a mixture combining 60 forward primers for TCR Vbeta segments and 13 reverse primers for TCR Jbeta segments was used. The CDR3 region of rearranged TCR beta genes was amplified from genomic DNA by a multiplex PCR assay. On the Illumina HiSeq System, the amplified TCR beta libraries were sequenced as 87-base-pair reads. In the source study's methods: A later analysis counted tens of millions of unique TCR beta chains across the 650 to 800 repertoires, and 9 million to 14 million of these chains were shared by at least two donors. Raw reads were error-corrected and collapsed into unique sequences by a nearest-neighbor algorithm in which closely related sequences were merged to remove PCR and sequencing errors. V, D and J gene segments were assigned by aligning CDR3 sequences to IMGT reference sequences. For a sequence to be retained, a match of at least six nucleotides was required to both a V gene segment and a J gene segment. Rearrangements were called productive when the CDR3 lacked stop codons and stayed in frame with V and J; all others were non-productive. CDR3 was defined by IMGT convention, running from the second conserved V-encoded cysteine to the conserved J-encoded phenylalanine. Sequences without an unambiguous match to a single V gene segment were excluded from the earlier analysis of approximately 600 of the donors. An earlier analysis of several hundred of the donors called V segments functional above 56.7% productive rearrangements and segregating when the between-donor standard deviation exceeded 5%. A statistical classification framework was built to diagnose cytomegalovirus status from the catalog of TCR beta chain sequences. In a later analysis, TCR nucleotide sequences were compared against IMGT/GENE-DB human TR gene sequences so that V and J genes could be assigned. The TCRdist pipeline was used in a later analysis to assign CDR3 sequences and most-parsimonious VDJ recombination scenarios. In a later analysis, each TCR beta chain was defined by its CDR3 amino acid sequence together with its V-gene family, and reads without a unique V-gene family were excluded. As a way to deal with suspected cross-contamination and a sequencing artifact, a later analysis dropped 640 or so nucleotide sequences that were highly shared and had low generation probability. For each public chain, a later analysis derived a clonal expansion index from normalized ranks of inferred template counts within each repertoire. Generation probabilities in a later analysis came from a VDJ recombination model fitted to out-of-frame rearrangements, and those results were checked against IGoR. In a later analysis, hypergeometric tests were used to score TCR-TCR, TCR-HLA and TCR-CMV co-occurrence, with a repertoire-size bias correction applied to TCR pairs. False discovery rates were estimated in a later analysis by permuting HLA or CMV assignments 20 times. In a later analysis, co-occurring TCRs were grouped using DBSCAN, with TCRdist sequence similarity added in when clustering inside HLA-allele-positive subsets. Repertoires with fewer than 30,000 or more than 120,000 public chains, plus five repertoires with anomalous nucleotide sharing, were excluded from co-occurrence clustering. The table was pulled from immuneACCESS by TCRdb, which kept in-frame rearrangements only. Such tables lose some clones; where checked, under half of the loss comes from unresolved V genes, and the rest has no known cause. Clone size and V and J calls were adopted from that table, with D and trimming inferred from the DNA. This specimen's table enumerates 150,000 to 200,000 clones. The ten largest make up about 6.5% of the sample.

The cohort was made up of about 670 healthy bone marrow donors. At the time of sampling, every cohort member was nominally healthy, though immune exposures that went unrecorded were likely present. The donor was CMV seronegative and was included in the group of a few hundred seronegative cohort members. A peripheral blood sample was provided by each donor, and peripheral blood mononuclear cells were used for TCR beta sequencing. Genomic DNA extraction from the blood cell samples was performed with the Qiagen DNeasy Blood Extraction Kit. The CDR3 has 17 amino acids, counting the end cysteine and phenylalanine. Left in the record is the CDR3 DNA by itself, 51 bases read in frame from the first base. CDR1 LNHDA and CDR2 SQIVND are derived from the germline V gene (reference sequence). Unmatched junction bases come to 14, with V trimmed by 7 bases and J by 2 bases. This entry belongs to a study of cytomegalovirus exposure and HLA in healthy donors (dated by TCRdb to the late 2010s). Some background on the complete study: In an earlier analysis of fewer than 750 of the donors, less than 350 Gb of sequence data and 95 million to 130 million unique TCR beta sequences from 150 million to 200 million T cells were reported. Every repertoire in the discovery cohort had been generated on one and the same sequencing platform. Genome-wide SNP genotypes for about 60% of the 666 donors were used in a later genetic analysis, which treated that subset as a discovery cohort. Among about 390 genotyped donors of the cohort, an average of around 240,000 unique TCR beta nucleotide sequences were sequenced per donor, roughly 18% of them non-productive. Donor age, sex, ethnicity and CMV serostatus were compiled alongside the repertoire data. High-throughput TCR immunosequencing, statistical association of individual TCRs with disease status, and machine learning were combined to predict cytomegalovirus infection status. HLA typing covered class I and class II loci at four-digit resolution. The study profiled the T cell repertoires of under 850 subjects by immunosequencing and related them to cytomegalovirus serostatus. The genetic ancestry cluster associated with self-reported Caucasian donors included 81% of the 350 to 500 genotyped donors. Rather than drawing on any new phenotypic data, the later analysis identified candidate immune exposures from TCR beta sequences and the way those sequences occurred across donors. The number of typed donors differed by locus: roughly 620-630 for A, B, C, DRB1 and DQB1; some 500 for DQA1; fewer than 610 for DPA1; and around 470 for DPB1. The study aimed to test whether cataloging public T cell receptors could reveal signatures of past pathogen exposure. An early release that covered about 600 HLA-typed donors contained approximately 300 gigabases of sequencing data and tens of millions of unique TCR sequences. To study patterns of TCR occurrence, a later analysis re-analyzed previously published TCR beta repertoires from 500 to 850 donors and added high-resolution HLA genotyping. In an earlier analysis of a few hundred of the donors, high-throughput TCR beta sequencing was used to judge whether each TCR beta V gene segment behaved as functional or pseudogenic. Because of strong linkage in the cohort, roughly five DR-DQ haplotypes were treated as single units for association and clustering. Besides the first cohort of 666 subjects, a separate validation cohort made up of over a hundred different subjects was used.

Study-level results and caveats: The classifier was reported to diagnose cytomegalovirus status with high specificity and sensitivity in both the original cohort and the validation cohort. In an earlier analysis of over 550 of the donors, most TCR beta V segments were observed in productive rearrangements about 90% or about 30% of the time, broadly matching IMGT annotations. A later genetic analysis associated a missense DCLRE1C variant with V-gene and J-gene trimming of TCR beta chains, and an independent cohort replicated the association. For the cohort, immune exposure information was limited to CMV serostatus. A further reported finding was that TCR beta sequences accurately predicted the HLA-A and HLA-B alleles for most subjects in the first cohort. Across donors, most TCR sequences were observed very rarely, whereas some public TCRs were present in many individuals. A later analysis found that TCR association rates varied across HLA loci, with DRB1 alleles showing the most associated TCRs and HLA-C alleles the fewest. It was suggested by the authors that the approach could potentially be generalized to other disease states and immunological phenotypes. Assigning TCR associations to individual alleles was difficult when HLA alleles, especially DR and DQ, strongly co-occurred. In a later analysis, HLA-associated TCR beta chains were found to be more clonally expanded and to have lower generation probabilities than equally common non-associated chains. Because the 87-base-pair reads could not distinguish some IMGT-functional V segments, including TRBV6-2 and TRBV6-3, those segments were excluded. In a later genetic analysis, fewer N-insertions in productive TCRs were reported among donors in an Asian-associated ancestry cluster than the roughly 700-donor mean. The earlier analysis of 450 to 700 of the donors excluded fewer than 20 rarely observed V segments, including chromosome 9 orphons, because counts were too low. Three of the identified cytomegalovirus-associated TCR beta chains were confirmed in vitro to be specific for cytomegalovirus antigens. The presence/absence analyses assumed that sequencing depth was roughly uniform across donors, and that assumption may not be true. HLA typing was unavailable for some donors at each locus, so association tests used only the typed subset. Several of the top co-occurrence clusters appeared to be linked to parvovirus B19, influenza, CMV and Epstein-Barr virus, according to a later analysis. Correlated functional status among segregating V segments might be attributable to linkage disequilibrium, but an unknown experimental factor could not be ruled out. In this cohort, only TCR beta chains were sequenced, and detectable features were limited by the absence of alpha or paired-chain data. In a later analysis, most CMV-associated TCR beta chains were found to appear HLA-restricted, with HLA associations seemingly driven largely by CMV exposure. A cluster of highly shared sequence variants was judged likely to be a technical artifact of the sequencing pipeline. The study listed over 150 TCR beta chains as associated with cytomegalovirus. At a false discovery rate of 0.05, a later analysis linked about 17,000 TCR beta sequences to specific HLA alleles.

Sequencing used PBMCs. The chain employs TRBV19 and TRBJ1-2, and TRBD1 aligns with 9 junction nucleotides. This TCR was sampled from a man younger than 45 in good health and CMV-seronegative. The CDR3 amino acid sequence is: CASTEPPGTGTNYGYTF. Read as DNA, the sequence is TGTGCCAGTACCGAACCACCCGGGACAGGGACCAACTATGGCTACACCTTC.